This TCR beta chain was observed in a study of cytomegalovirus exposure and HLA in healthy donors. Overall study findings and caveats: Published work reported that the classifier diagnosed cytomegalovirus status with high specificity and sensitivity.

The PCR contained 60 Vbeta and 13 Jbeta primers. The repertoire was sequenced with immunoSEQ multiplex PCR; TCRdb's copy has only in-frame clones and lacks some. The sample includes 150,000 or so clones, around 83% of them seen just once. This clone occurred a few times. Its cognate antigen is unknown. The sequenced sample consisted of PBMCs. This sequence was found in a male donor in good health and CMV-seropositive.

DNA of the CDR3: TGTGCCAGCAGCCAGAATAATGAGCAGTTCTTC. Encoded protein: CASSQNNEQFF. The rearrangement uses TRBV7-6 and TRBJ2-1; D gene uncertain. The CDR3 runs 11 residues. Germline V gene data show CDR1 as SGHVS and CDR2 as FNYEAQ. With 5 bases removed from V and 7 bases from J, the gap between germline ends came to 6 bases.